Listed below are T cell receptor beta chains from one sample, sequenced in a study of Graves' ophthalmopathy and Graves' hyperthyroidism. MiXCR, run by TCRdb on the multiplex PCR reads, gives a single entry per CDR3 protein. The repertoire has about 660,000 distinct CDR3 sequences, about 38% of them found once; the top ten carry roughly 3%. The sample consisted of peripheral blood. The receptors here all came from an adult man with Graves' ophthalmopathy. CDR3s include the opening cysteine and the closing phenylalanine or tryptophan. The D gene is left open where the match is weak. Size is stated for part of the rows, as once, few or many counts, or as a class when the clone is expanded.

d_call j_call v_call clone_size cdr3_nt cdr3_aa
NA TRBJ1-5 TRBV7-9 many TGTGCCAGCAGCCCTGCGGACGGGGTCCCTGAGGACCAGCCCCAGCATTTT CASSPADGVPEDQPQHF
NA TRBJ2-2 TRBV2 many TGTGCCAGCAGTCTCGACAGGCGGAGCGGGGAGCTGTTTTTT CASSLDRRSGELFF
TRBD1 TRBJ1-6 TRBV9 many TGTGCCAGCAGTGATATACAGGGGCCAATCACCCTCCACTTT CASSDIQGPITLHF
NA TRBJ2-7 TRBV10-3 NA TGTGCCATCAGCTCACCACTCCAGGGAAGGCCCTACGAGCAGTACTTC CAISSPLQGRPYEQYF
NA TRBJ1-4 TRBV20-1 many TGCAGTGCTAGATGGGTGGAGGAAAAACTGTTTTTT CSARWVEEKLFF
NA TRBJ2-7 TRBV7-9 many TGTGCCAGCATCATGGGGGTAGGGTCGTTGCAGTACTTC CASIMGVGSLQYF
NA TRBJ1-5 TRBV7-8 NA TGTGCCAGCAGTTTCCGGGACATCAATCAGCCCCAGCATTTT CASSFRDINQPQHF
NA TRBJ2-7 TRBV14 many TGTGCCAGCAGCCAATTGGCCTACGAGCAGTACTTC CASSQLAYEQYF
NA TRBJ2-7 TRBV20-1 few TGCAGTGCTCCCCGACCGGACGTCCGCTCCTACGAGCAGTACTTC CSAPRPDVRSYEQYF
TRBD1 TRBJ1-3 TRBV2 NA TGTGCCATCAGTGAGCCGACAGGGGGCCATGGAAACACCATATATTTT CAISEPTGGHGNTIYF
NA TRBJ1-4 TRBV27 NA TGTGCCAGCAGTCCCACGGGAAGTGAAAAACTGTTTTTT CASSPTGSEKLFF
TRBD2 TRBJ2-7 TRBV18 NA TGTGCCAGCTCACCAAGGCTAGCGGAACCCTACGAGCAGTACTTC CASSPRLAEPYEQYF
TRBD2 TRBJ2-1 TRBV29-1 NA TGCAGCGAGTTAGCGGGGGGTCACAATGAGCAGTTCTTC CSELAGGHNEQFF
TRBD1 TRBJ2-7 TRBV10-3 NA TGTGCCATCAGGGATGACACCGGGACAGGCGGCGAGCAGTACTTC CAIRDDTGTGGEQYF
TRBD1 TRBJ1-2 TRBV29-1 NA TGCAGCGTCGGGACAGGGGGAAGGGGCTATGGCTACACCTTC CSVGTGGRGYGYTF
NA TRBJ1-2 TRBV12-3/TRBV12-4 few TGTGCCAGCAGTGACCTCATGGGATTTGCTGGCTACACCTTC CASSDLMGFAGYTF
NA TRBJ2-7 TRBV7-9 NA TGTGCCAGCAGCTTAGAGCATGTTCCGGACAGATACGAGCAGTACTTC CASSLEHVPDRYEQYF
TRBD1 TRBJ1-5 TRBV5-6 many TGTGCCAGCAGCTTGGGACAGGGTTTGCCCCAGCATTTT CASSLGQGLPQHF
TRBD1 TRBJ1-2 TRBV19 many TGTGCCAGTAGTGACCGGGACAGCGAGTTCTATGGCTACACCTTC CASSDRDSEFYGYTF
NA TRBJ1-5 TRBV19 many TGTGCCAGTAGTATTCCCTCCAACGGTCAGCCCCAGCATTTT CASSIPSNGQPQHF
NA TRBJ2-7 TRBV20-1 few TGCAGTGCTATTAACAGGGAATTCCACGAGCAGTACTTC CSAINREFHEQYF
NA TRBJ1-4 TRBV25-1 NA TGTGCCAGCAGTGAAGGACACGCTAATGAAAAACTGTTTTTT CASSEGHANEKLFF
TRBD1 TRBJ1-1 TRBV25-1 NA TGTGCCAGCAGGGGGTCCGGGACAGGGATTGACACTGAAGCTTTCTTT CASRGSGTGIDTEAFF
NA TRBJ1-1 TRBV12-3/TRBV12-4 few TGTGCCAGCAGTACCGGGGCCGTCACTGAAGCTTTCTTT CASSTGAVTEAFF
NA TRBJ2-6 TRBV24-1 NA TGTGCCTGGGAGCAGGGCTCTGGGGCCAACGTCCTGACTTTC CAWEQGSGANVLTF